The clone carrying this T cell receptor (beta chain) was detected many times. TCRdb recomputed calls from the RT-PCR reads with MiXCR, one row per CDR3 protein. The table has hundreds of thousands of distinct CDR3 sequences, 16% seen once. This sample is part of a study of patients and donors after allogeneic stem cell transplantation. The CDR3 has 14 residues. Germline values: CDR1 SQVTM, CDR2 ANQGSEA. V shed 6 bases and J 4 bases; nucleotides not matched to a gene: 8. The rearrangement uses TRBV29-1 and TRBJ2-5; 10 bases align to TRBD2. The sequenced material came from blood, either unsorted or a sorted T cell fraction (not recorded which). The TCR was taken from a human donor who was either an allogeneic HSCT recipient or a stem cell or donor lymphocyte infusion donor (not recorded which). It is not recorded whose cells these are; they may come from a transplant donor. The CDR3 nucleotides are TGCAGCGTACAATTGGGACTAGCGACAGAGACCCAGTACTTC. It yields the protein CSVQLGLATETQYF. The full variable domain, with the rest looked up from reference TRBV29-1 and TRBJ2-5, is SAVISQKPSRDICQRGTSLTIQCQVDSQVTMMFWYRQQPGQSLTLIATANQGSEATYESGFVIDKFPISRPNLTFSTLTVSNMSPEDSSIYLCSVQLGLATETQYFGPGTRLLVL.